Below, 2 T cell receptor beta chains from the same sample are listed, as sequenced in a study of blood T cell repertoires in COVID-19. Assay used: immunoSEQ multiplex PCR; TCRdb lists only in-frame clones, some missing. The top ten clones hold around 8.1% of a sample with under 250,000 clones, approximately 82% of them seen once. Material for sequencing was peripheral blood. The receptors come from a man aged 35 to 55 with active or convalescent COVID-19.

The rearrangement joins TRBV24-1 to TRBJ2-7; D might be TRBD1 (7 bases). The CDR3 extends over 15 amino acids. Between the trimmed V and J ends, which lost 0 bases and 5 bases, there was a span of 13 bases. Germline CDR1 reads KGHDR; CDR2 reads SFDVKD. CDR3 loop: CATSDLKQGRHEQYF. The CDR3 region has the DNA TGTGCCACCAGTGATTTGAAACAGGGGAGGCACGAGCAGTACTTC.

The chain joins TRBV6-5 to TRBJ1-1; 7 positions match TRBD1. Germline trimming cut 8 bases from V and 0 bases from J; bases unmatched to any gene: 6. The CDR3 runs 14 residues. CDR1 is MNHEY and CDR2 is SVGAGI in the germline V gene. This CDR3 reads CASWGQNMNTEAFF. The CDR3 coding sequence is TGTGCCAGCTGGGGACAGAACATGAACACTGAAGCTTTCTTT.